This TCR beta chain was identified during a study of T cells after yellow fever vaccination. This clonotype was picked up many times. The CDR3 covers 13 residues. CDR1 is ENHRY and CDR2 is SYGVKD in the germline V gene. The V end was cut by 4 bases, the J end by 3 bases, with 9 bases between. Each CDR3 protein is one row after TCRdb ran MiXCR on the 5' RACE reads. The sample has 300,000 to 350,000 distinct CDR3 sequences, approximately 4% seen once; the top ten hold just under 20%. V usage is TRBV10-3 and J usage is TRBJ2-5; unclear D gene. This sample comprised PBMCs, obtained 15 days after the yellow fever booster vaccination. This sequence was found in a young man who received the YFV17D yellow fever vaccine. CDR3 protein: CAISVGQKETQYF. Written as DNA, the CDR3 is TGTGCCATCAGTGTCGGGCAGAAAGAGACCCAGTACTTC.